Each of the 27 T cell receptor beta chains below was sequenced from the same sample in a study of cytomegalovirus exposure and HLA in healthy donors. Using immunoSEQ multiplex PCR, the repertoire was profiled, and TCRdb retains in-frame clones only, with some absent. The sample lists under 400,000 clones, approximately 85% occurring once. The sample was PBMCs. The receptors originated from a man aged 25-45 years in good health and CMV-seronegative.

The CDR3 spells CASSLRRRYTDTQYF. CDR3 DNA: TGTGCCAGCAGCCTAAGGCGGAGGTACACAGATACGCAGTATTTT. This rearrangement joins TRBV7-2 to TRBJ2-3; tentative D call: TRBD2 (5 bases). The CDR3 is 15 residues long. Germline V gives CDR1 SGHTA, CDR2 FQGNSA. V was cut by 5 bases and J by 2 bases, with 14 bases left in between.

This clone was counted only a few times. The chain has TRBV4-1 and TRBJ1-1; D unresolved. V shed 0 bases and J shed 1 base, with 12 bases lying between them. The CDR3 sequence is 16 residues long. Germline V lookup: CDR1 MGHRA, CDR2 YSYEKL. The CDR3, as DNA: TGCGCCAGCAGCCAAGATCCCAGCCGCGGGAACACTGAAGCTTTCTTT. This codes for CASSQDPSRGNTEAFF.

The gene calls are TRBV19 and TRBJ1-6; weak D call: TRBD1 (5 bases). Germline lookup yields CDR1 LNHDA and CDR2 SQIVND (reference sequence). The CDR3 consists of 14 residues. The V and J ends lost 7 bases and 4 bases respectively, with 11 bases between them. This CDR3 reads CASTGGYYNSPLHF. In DNA, the CDR3 is TGTGCCAGTACCGGGGGATATTATAATTCACCCCTCCACTTT.

In its sample, this clone was seen once. V and J are TRBV19 and TRBJ2-1; 8 bases map to TRBD2. The CDR3 contains 15 residues. With 3 bases clipped from V and 7 bases from J, the junction kept 8 bases outside the gene matches. Germline CDR1 reads LNHDA; CDR2 reads SQIVND (reference sequence). This chain's CDR3 is CASSITGGPGNEQFF. For the CDR3, the DNA is TGTGCCAGTAGTATTACGGGGGGGCCAGGGAATGAGCAGTTCTTC. The full variable domain, with the rest looked up from reference TRBV19 and TRBJ2-1, is DGGITQSPKYLFRKEGQNVTLSCEQNLNHDAMYWYRQDPGQGLRLIYYSQIVNDFQKGDIAEGYSVSREKKESFPLTVTSAQKNPTAFYLCASSITGGPGNEQFFGPGTRLTVL.

The chain employs TRBV10-3 and TRBJ1-2; a weak D match, TRBD1 (5 bases). V was cut by 4 bases and J by 3 bases, with 12 bases left in between. This CDR3 is built from 14 residues. Germline V gene lookup returns CDR1 ENHRY and CDR2 SYGVKD. CDR3 sequence: CAISVGGTDYGYTF. The CDR3 nucleotides read TGTGCCATCAGTGTAGGAGGGACGGACTATGGCTACACCTTC.

The rearrangement uses TRBV4-3 and TRBJ2-7; 9 bases are shared with TRBD1. Losses at the gene ends were 0 bases for V and 2 bases for J; bases not matched to a gene: 8. There are 17 residues in the CDR3. Germline values: CDR1 LGHNA, CDR2 YSLEER. The chain's CDR3 is CASSQDSGTGIAYEQYF. CDR3 DNA: TGCGCCAGCAGCCAAGATTCCGGGACAGGGATAGCCTACGAGCAGTACTTC.

V gene TRBV2 combines with J gene TRBJ1-4, with TRBD1 identical over 8 bases. The CDR3 has 15 residues. J was trimmed by 8 bases and V by 2 bases; bases with no gene match: 7. Germline CDR1 is SNHLY and CDR2 is FYNNEI. The CDR3 loop reads CASSEPRTGREKLFF. The CDR3, as DNA: TGTGCCAGCAGTGAACCCAGGACAGGGAGGGAAAAACTGTTTTTT.

The chain combines TRBV25-1 with TRBJ2-7; perhaps TRBD2 as D (5 bases). The CDR3 contains 12 residues. Trimming removed 6 bases at V and 3 bases at J, with 9 bases between. Germline V gives CDR1 MGHDK, CDR2 SYGVNS. CDR3 residues: CASRRGGYEQYF. The CDR3, as DNA: TGTGCCAGCAGAAGAGGAGGCTACGAGCAGTACTTC.

The CDR3 protein is CASSYPDSSHGPQHF. In nucleotides, the CDR3 is TGTGCCAGCAGTTACCCGGACAGCTCGCATGGGCCCCAGCATTTT. This chain uses TRBV6-6 with TRBJ1-5; D may be TRBD1 (6 bases). In germline, CDR1 is MNHNY, CDR2 SVGAGI (reference sequence). V gave up 2 bases and J gave up 9 bases, with 17 bases separating them. The CDR3 covers 15 residues.

The chain couples TRBV21-1 to TRBJ1-5; the DNA was not compared with TRBD1, the D call given in the table. TRBV21-1 is a pseudogene locus. The CDR3 extends over 16 amino acids. CDR3 in amino acids: CASSKLGAMFNQPQHF. In nucleotides, the CDR3 is TGTGCCAGCAGCAAGTTAGGGGCTATGTTCAATCAGCCCCAGCATTTT.

The V gene is TRBV5-1, the J gene TRBJ1-2; D is ambiguous. The CDR3 spans 17 residues. Germline V gives CDR1 SGHRS, CDR2 YFSETQ. Trimming removed 4 bases from V and 2 bases from J, with 21 bases in between. CDR3 in DNA: TGCGCCAGCAGCCCCCTCCCTATACGGGAAACAAACTATGGCTACACCTTC. Translation: CASSPLPIRETNYGYTF.

This chain connects TRBV5-6 to TRBJ2-2; maybe TRBD1 (6 bases). The ends were cut back, 3 bases at V and 2 bases at J, with 14 bases in the middle. CDR3 size: 16 residues. CDR1 and CDR2 from the germline V gene are SGHDT and YYEEEE. CDR3 region: CASSWGLTENTGELFF. The CDR3 region has the DNA TGTGCCAGCAGCTGGGGGCTGACAGAAAACACCGGGGAGCTGTTTTTT. The full variable domain, its missing parts supplied by reference TRBV5-6 and TRBJ2-2, is DAGVTQSPTHLIKTRGQQVTLRCSPKSGHDTVSWYQQALGQGPQFIFQYYEEEERQRGNFPDRFSGHQFPNYSSELNVNALLLGDSALYLCASSWGLTENTGELFFGEGSRLTVL.

V usage is TRBV2 and J usage is TRBJ1-3, with 12 nucleotides matching TRBD1. J was trimmed by 4 bases and V by 5 bases; bases with no gene match: 9. CDR1 is SNHLY, CDR2 FYNNEI, per germline. The CDR3 is 17 residues long. The CDR3 DNA reads TGTGCCAGCAGTCAGTCCCGGGACAGGGGGCCAGGAAACACCATATATTTT. It translates to CASSQSRDRGPGNTIYF.

The rearrangement links TRBV19 to TRBJ1-1; perhaps TRBD1 as D (6 bases). CDR3 length equals 13 residues. V dropped 7 bases and J dropped 0 bases, with 9 bases sitting between them. Per the germline V gene, CDR1 is LNHDA and CDR2 is SQIVND (reference sequence). In nucleotides, the CDR3 is TGTGCCAGTAACCCAGGGGTGAACACTGAAGCTTTCTTT. This codes for CASNPGVNTEAFF.

This chain joins TRBV6-1 and TRBJ1-6; 7 nucleotides line up with TRBD1. Germline V gene data show CDR1 as MNHNS and CDR2 as SASEGT. This CDR3 is built from 17 residues. J gave up 14 bases and V 1 base, and 17 bases lay outside the gene matches. The CDR3: CASSEGGVGTATSTLHF. CDR3 bases: TGTGCCAGCAGTGAAGGCGGTGTGGGGACAGCGACTTCTACCCTCCACTTT.

V is TRBV30 and J is TRBJ2-3; the match to TRBD2 covers 15 bases. This CDR3 has 18 residues. The V segment lost 1 base and the J segment 3 bases; nucleotides outside the gene matches: 8. The germline CDR1 and CDR2 sequences are GTSNPN and SVGIG (reference sequence). The chain's CDR3 is CAWSEGLAGGYFTDTQYF. In DNA form, the CDR3 reads TGTGCCTGGAGTGAAGGACTAGCGGGGGGGTATTTTACAGATACGCAGTATTTT.

As concerns this clone: Other DNA sequences from this sample encode an identical CDR3 as well. The J gene is TRBJ2-3, the V gene TRBV18, with D unclear. The CDR3 loop spans 12 amino acids. The germline V gene encodes CDR1 KGHSH and CDR2 LQKENI. Trimming pared 0 bases from V and 6 bases from J, leaving 4 bases between. CDR3 sequence: CASSPPADTQYF. In DNA form, the CDR3 reads TGTGCCAGCTCACCACCGGCTGATACGCAGTATTTT.

This clone has only a few counts. J is TRBJ1-2 and V is TRBV19; 9 nucleotides agree with TRBD1. V was clipped by 4 bases and J by 4 bases; unmatched bases: 4. The germline gives CDR1 LNHDA, CDR2 SQIVND (reference sequence). This CDR3 is 14 amino acids long. The CDR3 sequence: CASSNRGRIYGYTF. CDR3 nucleotide sequence: TGTGCCAGTAGTAACAGGGGGCGTATCTATGGCTACACCTTC.

The V gene is TRBV30, the J gene TRBJ1-1; D is ambiguous. CDR1 is GTSNPN, CDR2 SVGIG, per germline (reference sequence). V was trimmed by 0 bases and J by 9 bases, leaving 11 bases between them. The CDR3 runs to 12 residues. CDR3 region: CAWSVTREQAFF. CDR3 nucleotides: TGTGCCTGGAGTGTTACAAGGGAGCAAGCTTTCTTT.

A few counts support this clone. The CDR3, as DNA: TGTGCCAGCAGCTCCTACAGGGGTAGCGACGAGCAGTACTTC. Encoded protein: CASSSYRGSDEQYF. The chain links TRBV7-9 to TRBJ2-7; 7 nucleotides agree with TRBD1. The CDR3 extends over 14 amino acids. In germline, CDR1 is SEHNR, CDR2 FQNEAQ (reference sequence). The trim removed 4 bases at V and 5 bases at J, leaving 8 bases unmatched.

This clone was detected a few times. This chain joins TRBV5-4 and TRBJ1-6; D gene unclear. The CDR3 covers 16 residues. Trimming pared 0 bases from V and 0 bases from J, leaving 7 bases between. From germline, CDR1 is SGHNT and CDR2 YYREEE (reference sequence). The CDR3 bases are TGTGCCAGCAGCTTGGTTCCGGGCTCCTATAATTCACCCCTCCACTTT. Its protein product is CASSLVPGSYNSPLHF. The full variable domain, its missing parts supplied by reference TRBV5-4 and TRBJ1-6, is ETGVTQSPTHLIKTRGQQVTLRCSSQSGHNTVSWYQQALGQGPQFIFQYYREEENGRGNFPPRFSGLQFPNYSSELNVNALELDDSALYLCASSLVPGSYNSPLHFGNGTRLTVT.

This chain links TRBV19 with TRBJ1-6, with D unresolved. CDR3 size: 15 residues. CDR1 LNHDA and CDR2 SQIVND come from the germline V gene (reference sequence). V gave up 3 bases and J gave up 0 bases, with 6 bases separating them. In DNA, the CDR3 is TGTGCCAGTAGTATTACGAGCTCCTATAATTCACCCCTCCACTTT. Translating gives CASSITSSYNSPLHF.

This chain uses TRBV11-2 with TRBJ2-5; D possibly corresponds to TRBD1 (5 bases). Trimming cost V 4 bases and J 2 bases, with 8 bases left between them. The CDR3 runs 13 residues. Per germline, CDR1 SGHAT and CDR2 FQNNGV. As DNA, the CDR3 is TGTGCCAGCAGCTCGTACAGGCAAGAGACCCAGTACTTC. Encoded protein: CASSSYRQETQYF.

The chain uses TRBV6-5 and TRBJ2-1; D is perhaps TRBD2 (6 bases). Germline assignment: CDR1 MNHEY and CDR2 SVGAGI. This CDR3 is 14 amino acids long. V was pared by 5 bases and J by 0 bases, with 8 bases between. The CDR3 region is CASSLGGSYNEQFF. The DNA of the CDR3 is TGTGCCAGCAGTCTCGGGGGCTCCTACAATGAGCAGTTCTTC.

This chain uses TRBV10-2 with TRBJ2-3; TRBD1 matches at 7 bases. The V gene end was trimmed by 3 bases and the J gene end by 2 bases; junction bases not matched to a gene: 11. The CDR3 is 17 amino acids. CDR1 is WSHSY and CDR2 is SAAADI in the germline V gene. In DNA form, the CDR3 reads TGCGCCAGCAGTGATCTAGGGGGCGTCGATTTCACAGATACGCAGTATTTT. Protein product: CASSDLGGVDFTDTQYF.

The gene calls are TRBV25-1 and TRBJ2-7, with 7 bases fitting TRBD2. In germline, CDR1 is MGHDK, CDR2 SYGVNS. CDR3 length: 13 amino acids. V lost 6 bases and J lost 6; bases outside the gene matches: 8. CDR3 region: CASSRGGWGEQYF. CDR3 DNA sequence: TGTGCCAGCAGCCGCGGGGGTTGGGGCGAGCAGTACTTC.

V is TRBV9 and J is TRBJ2-3, with D hard to call. This CDR3 spans 15 amino acids. CDR1 and CDR2 (germline): SGDLS, YYNGEE. V lost 2 bases and J 0 bases, leaving 10 bases between the germline ends. CDR3 protein: CASSVSPASTDTQYF. The DNA of the CDR3 is TGTGCCAGCAGCGTGAGTCCCGCGAGCACAGATACGCAGTATTTT.